These T cell receptor beta chains were read from a single sample in a study of long-term antiretroviral therapy in people with HIV. The protocol was immunoSEQ multiplex PCR, while the TCRdb copy is restricted to in-frame clones and leaves out a portion. The sample has around 40,000 clones, 80% to 90% seen once. The sequenced sample was unsorted PBMCs, obtained just before starting antiretroviral therapy. Receptor source: a woman aged 18-29 years with HIV. Each CDR3 is given with its conserved first and last residue. D genes are given only for firm matches. Clone size is stated in some rows and not others, as once, few, many or a class when expanded.

j_call clone_size d_call v_call cdr3_nt cdr3_aa
TRBJ2-4 NA NA TRBV18 TGTGCCAGCTCACCCAATCTCCTCAGGGATAACTCGAGGGTTGACATTCAGTACTTC CASSPNLLRDNSRVDIQYF
TRBJ2-7 NA TRBD2 TRBV6-5 TGTGCCAGCAGTTCCTCCGGGACTAGCAACTGGCAGCAGTACTTC CASSSSGTSNWQQYF
TRBJ1-1 few TRBD1 TRBV7-2 TGTGCCAGCAGCGATGGCCCCTCCAGGGGGTATAAAGCTGAAGCTTTCTTT CASSDGPSRGYKAEAFF
TRBJ2-7 NA NA TRBV9 TGTGCCAGCAGCGTAGAAGGGAATCTCGAGCAGTACTTC CASSVEGNLEQYF
TRBJ2-7 NA TRBD1 TRBV18 TGTGCCAGTTCACCAGACAGGGGCCGCGAGCAGTACTTC CASSPDRGREQYF
TRBJ1-2 NA NA TRBV28 TGTGCCAGCAGTGGAAGAAAGGGACTCCATGGCTACACCTTC CASSGRKGLHGYTF
TRBJ2-5 NA NA TRBV7-2 TGTGCCAGCAGCTTACCGGTTTCAGGGGAAGAGACCCAGTACTTC CASSLPVSGEETQYF
TRBJ1-4 NA NA TRBV27 TGTGCCAGCAGTCCCCGGACTCTCCAAGTTGGAAAACTGTTTTTT CASSPRTLQVGKLFF
TRBJ2-7 NA TRBD2 TRBV28 TGTGCCAGCAGTTTAAAGCTAGCGGGTTACGAGCAGTACTTC CASSLKLAGYEQYF
TRBJ2-1 NA TRBD2 TRBV27 TGTGCCACCCAAGGACTAGCGGGAAACTACAATGAGCAGTTCTTC CATQGLAGNYNEQFF
TRBJ2-2 NA NA TRBV7-3 TGTGCCAGCAGCTTAGGGAGCGGCACCGGGGAGCTGTTTTTT CASSLGSGTGELFF
TRBJ1-2 NA NA TRBV10-3 TGTGCCATCACCAGGGAAGCTAACTATGGCTACACCTTC CAITREANYGYTF
TRBJ2-3 once TRBD2 TRBV27 TGTGCCAGCAGTTTCCTAGCGGGAGCCCCGGGAGATACGCAGTATTTT CASSFLAGAPGDTQYF
TRBJ2-2 NA NA TRBV9 TGTGCCAGCAGCGCTCCACTGCGGGGCGCGAACACCGGGGAGCTGTTTTTT CASSAPLRGANTGELFF
TRBJ1-3 NA NA TRBV28 TGTGCCAGCAGTTTGTTTAACACCATATATTTT CASSLFNTIYF
TRBJ1-2 NA TRBD1 TRBV7-9 TGTGCCAGCAGCCGTGGGACAGACCTTATCGGGTACACCTTC CASSRGTDLIGYTF
TRBJ2-7 NA NA TRBV13 TGTGCCAGCAGCTTAGGGGGGGTTGGGCGACCCGGCTACGAGCAGTACTTC CASSLGGVGRPGYEQYF
TRBJ2-7 NA NA TRBV11-2 TGTGCCAGCAGCTTAGCGGGGTTAGGCTACGAGCAGTACTTC CASSLAGLGYEQYF
TRBJ1-2 NA NA TRBV7-2 TGTGCCAGCAGCTTAGCTTCGGGGGGCGGCCGCGGCTACACCTTC CASSLASGGGRGYTF
TRBJ2-5 few NA TRBV7-7 TGTGCTAGCAGGAGGACAGCAAGCCTCCAAGAGACCCAGTACTTC CASRRTASLQETQYF
TRBJ2-7 NA TRBD2 TRBV29-1 TGCAGCGTTGAGGCCCCCGGGACTAGCGGGAGATACGAGCAGTACTTC CSVEAPGTSGRYEQYF
TRBJ2-2 once TRBD2 TRBV4-2 TGTGCCAGCAGCCCTCGGACTAGCAACTTGAACACCGGGGAGCTGTTTTTT CASSPRTSNLNTGELFF
TRBJ2-7 NA NA TRBV18 TGTGCCAGCTCTCCCTACGACAGGTACGAGCAGTACTTC CASSPYDRYEQYF
TRBJ2-1 NA TRBD2 TRBV27 TGTGCCACCTCCTCTTTACGGGGGGGCTCCTACAATGAGCAGTTCTTC CATSSLRGGSYNEQFF
TRBJ2-7 few NA TRBV19 TGTGCCAGTAGTCCAACAGGGTCTTTGACTCACGAGCAGTACTTC CASSPTGSLTHEQYF
TRBJ1-4 NA NA TRBV4-1 TGCGCCAGCAGCTCATTGGGGATCTTTGAAAAACTGTTTTTT CASSSLGIFEKLFF
TRBJ2-1 NA NA TRBV9 TGTGCCAGCAGCGAGGGATTGGGCGAGCAGTTCTTC CASSEGLGEQFF
TRBJ2-7 NA TRBD1 TRBV5-1 TGCGCCAGCAGCTGGGACCGGGACAGGGGACCAGACGAGCAGTACTTC CASSWDRDRGPDEQYF
TRBJ1-5 few NA TRBV7-2 TGTGCCAGCAGCTTAGCTGGAATGAGCAATCAGCCCCAGCATTTT CASSLAGMSNQPQHF
TRBJ1-1 once NA TRBV19 TGTGCCAGTAGTCTTAGGGGGGTGGCTGAAGCTTTCTTT CASSLRGVAEAFF
TRBJ2-7 NA NA TRBV7-9 TGTGCCAGCAGCTTAGGGGAGTACGTTTACGAGCAGTACTTC CASSLGEYVYEQYF
TRBJ1-1 NA NA TRBV7-2 TGTGCCAGCAGCTTTGCTGATACCACTGAAGCTTTCTTT CASSFADTTEAFF
TRBJ1-1 NA NA TRBV6-5 TGTGCCAGCAGGTTACGTGCGCAGGGCACTGAAGCTTTCTTT CASRLRAQGTEAFF
TRBJ2-3 NA NA TRBV5-1 TGCGCCAGCAGCGGGGACTTTAGCACAGATACGCAGTATTTT CASSGDFSTDTQYF
TRBJ1-2 NA TRBD1 TRBV7-9 TGTGCCAGCAGTACCGGGACAGGGAGTGGGTATGGCTACACCTTC CASSTGTGSGYGYTF
TRBJ1-1 few NA TRBV27 TGTGCCAGCAGCTTTGGCACTGAAGCTTTCTTT CASSFGTEAFF
TRBJ2-7 few NA TRBV7-9 TGTGCCAGCTCAGAAATTGATTACGAGCAGTACTTC CASSEIDYEQYF
TRBJ2-3 NA NA TRBV19 TGTGCCAGTAGCCAGGAGGACAAACCGCCTGATACGCAGTATTTT CASSQEDKPPDTQYF
TRBJ1-2 NA NA TRBV6-1 TGTGCCAGCAGTCTTGGAAACTATGGCTACACCTTC CASSLGNYGYTF
TRBJ2-2 NA NA TRBV4-3 TGCGCCAGCAAAAAGGAGGGGGCCGGCACCGGGGAGCTGTTTTTT CASKKEGAGTGELFF
TRBJ1-1 NA NA TRBV6-1 TGTGCCAGCAGTGAAACAGAGAACACTGAAGCTTTCTTT CASSETENTEAFF
TRBJ2-7 NA NA TRBV19 TGTGCCACCTTAGCCCCGACAGCCTACGAGCAGTACTTC CATLAPTAYEQYF
TRBJ2-6 NA NA TRBV7-9 TGTGCCAGCAGCTTAGAAGGGGCTGGGGCCAACGTCCTGACTTTC CASSLEGAGANVLTF
TRBJ1-1 NA NA TRBV6-5 TGTGCCAGCAGTTTACAGGACGTGAACACTGAAGCTTTCTTT CASSLQDVNTEAFF
TRBJ2-1 NA NA TRBV7-9 TGTGCCAGCAGCTTTAGCGAGAGCTCCTACAATGAGCAGTTCTTC CASSFSESSYNEQFF
TRBJ2-1 NA TRBD2 TRBV4-3 TGCGCCAGCAGCCAGTTAGCGGGAGGGCCACATGAGCAGTTCTTC CASSQLAGGPHEQFF
TRBJ2-3 NA NA TRBV14 TGTGCCAGCAGCCAAGATAAGCGAAGGAGGAATACGCAGTATTTT CASSQDKRRRNTQYF
TRBJ2-5 NA TRBD1 TRBV28 TGTGCCAGCAGCCTCGGGACAGGGAATTCGGGGGAGACCCAGTACTTC CASSLGTGNSGETQYF
TRBJ2-2 NA NA TRBV4-1 TGCGCCAGCAGCCCGGGGCAGGGAGGGAACACCGGGGAGCTGTTTTTT CASSPGQGGNTGELFF
TRBJ2-1 once NA TRBV4-3 TGCGCCAGCAGCCAAGTCTGGGGTAACTCCTACAATGAGCAGTTCTTC CASSQVWGNSYNEQFF
TRBJ2-3 once NA TRBV2 TGTGCCAGCAGAGGCGATACGCAGTATTTT CASRGDTQYF
TRBJ1-3 NA NA TRBV9 TGTGCCAGCAGCGCCGCGCCGAGGGACTCTGGAAACACCATATATTTT CASSAAPRDSGNTIYF
TRBJ1-5 NA NA TRBV28 TGTGCCGGCCGGTCTACTAATCAGCCCCAGCATTTT CAGRSTNQPQHF
TRBJ2-7 NA TRBD2 TRBV7-2 TGTGCCAGCAGCGGACGACTAGGACTAGCGCGTCCCGAGCAGTACTTC CASSGRLGLARPEQYF
TRBJ1-5 NA NA TRBV19 TGTGCCAGTAGTCCACTCGGACGGACTAGCAATCAGCCCCAGCATTTT CASSPLGRTSNQPQHF